This T cell receptor beta chain came from a study of T cells after yellow fever vaccination. TCRdb reprocessed the 5' RACE reads via MiXCR and lists one record per CDR3 protein. The sample shows approximately 93,000 distinct CDR3 sequences, less than 6% of them seen only once. As regards this clonotype: Antigen unknown.

Findings and limits, study-wide: Subsequent booster samples again held most clones from primary vaccination (nearly 98% CD4, roughly 88% CD8).

The V end lost 4 bases, the J end lost 4 bases, and 11 bases lay between the germline ends. This CDR3 is 13 amino acids long. From germline, CDR1 is SGHRS and CDR2 YFSETQ. Sequences were derived from CD8+ T cells sorted from PBMCs, sampled 10 days after the yellow fever booster vaccination. This clonotype was sampled from a man between 18 and 35 years old who received the YFV17D yellow fever vaccine. V and J are TRBV5-1 and TRBJ1-1; D is undetermined. The CDR3 sequence is CASSDDAVTEAFF. As DNA, the CDR3 is TGCGCCAGCAGCGACGACGCGGTCACTGAAGCTTTCTTT.